The 24 T cell receptor beta chains reported below all come from one sample, sequenced in a study of patients and donors after allogeneic stem cell transplantation. TCRdb called the RT-PCR reads again in MiXCR, with one record for every CDR3 protein. The table shows tens of thousands of distinct CDR3 sequences, with approximately 5% occurring only once. The sequencing sample was made of blood, either unsorted or a sorted T cell fraction (not recorded which). These receptors were taken from a human donor who was either an allogeneic HSCT recipient or a stem cell or donor lymphocyte infusion donor (not recorded which). It is not recorded whose cells these are; they may come from a transplant donor.

Ten or more counts support this clonotype. The chain couples TRBV7-9 to TRBJ1-2, with D possibly being TRBD1 (6 bases). The length of the CDR3 is 12 residues. Germline V gives CDR1 SEHNR, CDR2 FQNEAQ (reference sequence). Between the trimmed V and J ends, which lost 1 base and 7 bases, there was a span of 7 bases. The CDR3 DNA is TGTGCCAGCAGCTTAGAACAGGGTGGCTACACCTTC. Amino acids: CASSLEQGGYTF.

This clonotype was seen repeatedly, ten times or more. The chain uses TRBV29-1 and TRBJ2-2; TRBD2 matches 13 bases. Trimming removed 7 bases from V and 2 bases from J; junction bases left unmatched: 4. From germline, CDR1 is SQVTM and CDR2 ANQGSEA. This CDR3 is built from 15 residues. The CDR3 DNA reads TGCAGCGCCGGACTAGCGGGGGAAAACACCGGGGAGCTGTTTTTT. This encodes CSAGLAGENTGELFF.

This clonotype was observed many times. J is TRBJ2-3 and V is TRBV6-6; D ambiguous. The CDR3 loop spans 12 amino acids. Per the germline V gene, CDR1 is MNHNY and CDR2 is SVGAGI (reference sequence). The germline V and J ends were trimmed by 2 bases and 7 bases, with 7 bases remaining between them. CDR3 region: CASSYLGYTQYF. The CDR3 region has the DNA TGTGCCAGCAGTTACCTGGGGTATACGCAGTATTTT.

This clonotype was picked up a small number of times. V and J are TRBV6-1 and TRBJ2-3; tentatively, D is TRBD1 or TRBD2 (5 bases each). V was shortened by 9 bases and J by 1 base, with 14 bases between the two germline ends. Germline-derived CDR1 and CDR2 are MNHNS and SASEGT. The CDR3 has 14 amino acids. CDR3: CASRGAAGTDTQYF. The DNA for the CDR3 is TGTGCCAGTCGAGGGGCTGCTGGCACAGATACGCAGTATTTT.

This clonotype was seen ten or more times. The V and J genes are TRBV20-1 and TRBJ2-1; 7 nucleotides agree with TRBD1. Germline CDR1 DFQATT, CDR2 SNEGSKA (reference sequence). J gave up 5 bases and V 4 bases, and 14 bases lay outside the gene matches. The CDR3 extends over 16 amino acids. CDR3 sequence (DNA): TGCAGTGCTAATTCGAAACAGGGGATTTCTAACAATGAGCAGTTCTTC. Translation gives CSANSKQGISNNEQFF.

This clonotype was detected ten times or more. This chain connects TRBV29-1 to TRBJ2-3; 10 positions agree with TRBD2. This CDR3 is 16 amino acids long. The V gene's germline CDR1 is SQVTM and CDR2 ANQGSEA. V dropped 5 bases and J dropped 4; count of bases not matched to a gene: 12. CDR3 in DNA: TGCAGCGTTTCTTCTAGCGGGAGACCAGGCCCAGATACGCAGTATTTT. Amino acids: CSVSSSGRPGPDTQYF.

The table lists this clonotype with many counts. The chain has TRBV27 and TRBJ2-7; the D is unclear. Germline lookup yields CDR1 MNHEY and CDR2 SMNVEV (reference sequence). Trimming pared 6 bases from V and 5 bases from J, leaving 17 bases between. This CDR3 contains 14 residues. The CDR3, as DNA: TGTGCCAGCAGCCACAGATTAGGCCTGGACGAGCAGTACTTC. It is translated as CASSHRLGLDEQYF.

The chain recombines TRBV27 with TRBJ2-3, with D unclear. Trimming took off 2 bases at V and 6 bases at J, with 18 bases between the two ends. The germline CDR1 and CDR2 sequences are MNHEY and SMNVEV (reference sequence). CDR3 length: 16 amino acids. The CDR3: CASSLVGVLGSDTQYF. CDR3 DNA: TGTGCCAGCAGTTTAGTCGGCGTTTTGGGGTCCGATACGCAGTATTTT.

This clonotype was detected many times. The V call is TRBV28, the J call TRBJ1-5; 7 nucleotides align to TRBD1. After removal of 5 bases from V and 4 bases from J, the junction contained 8 bases not matched to a gene. The germline CDR1 and CDR2 sequences are MDHEN and SYDVKM. The CDR3 extends over 15 amino acids. The CDR3 DNA reads TGTGCCAGCAGTCCGATGACAGGGAGGAATCAGCCCCAGCATTTT. Amino acids: CASSPMTGRNQPQHF.

This clonotype was detected many times. This sequence joins TRBV29-1 and TRBJ2-5; 8 positions agree with TRBD1. The CDR3 totals 13 residues. Germline V gene data show CDR1 as SQVTM and CDR2 as ANQGSEA. J gave up 5 bases and V 7 bases, and 9 bases lay outside the gene matches. In DNA, the CDR3 is TGCAGCGGGGGGGACAGGCTCGTGGAGACCCAGTACTTC. It yields the protein CSGGDRLVETQYF.

This clonotype was detected ten times or more. The chain combines TRBV20-1 with TRBJ2-7; TRBD2 matches at 10 bases. The CDR3 length is 14 residues. Per germline, CDR1 DFQATT and CDR2 SNEGSKA (reference sequence). V lost 6 bases to trimming and J lost 0 bases; unmatched junction nucleotides: 5. CDR3 bases: TGCAGTGCGTATAGCGGGGGGAACTCCTACGAGCAGTACTTC. Translating gives CSAYSGGNSYEQYF.

This clonotype showed up many times. The chain carries TRBV20-1 and TRBJ2-5; D remains unclear. V gave up 4 bases and J gave up 1 base, with 16 bases separating them. Looked up from germline, CDR1 is DFQATT and CDR2 is SNEGSKA (reference sequence). This CDR3 spans 15 amino acids. CDR3 DNA sequence: TGCAGTGCTACCCCCCCTAGGCGGTTCCAAGAGACCCAGTACTTC. Its translation: CSATPPRRFQETQYF.

This clonotype was recorded many times. The chain is built from TRBV12-3 or TRBV12-4 and TRBJ2-2; perhaps TRBD1 as D (5 bases). The CDR3 sequence is 15 residues long. Trimming removed 3 bases from V and 2 bases from J, with 10 bases in between. CDR3 nucleotides: TGTGCCAGCAGTTTCAGGCAGGGAAACACCGGGGAGCTGTTTTTT. It yields the protein CASSFRQGNTGELFF.

This clonotype was counted many times. The genes are TRBV4-2 and TRBJ2-7; D possibly uses TRBD1 or TRBD2 (5 bases each). Germline values: CDR1 LGHNA, CDR2 YNFKEQ. The V end lost 2 bases, the J end lost 7 bases, and 21 bases lay between the germline ends. The CDR3 spans 16 residues. The DNA of the CDR3 is TGTGCCAGCAGCCAATTCGGGGCAGGGTCCGCGAGGGAGCAGTACTTC. Protein: CASSQFGAGSAREQYF.

This clonotype occurred many times. The rearrangement joins TRBV5-8 to TRBJ2-7; no reliable D call. The CDR3 length is 14 residues. Germline V gene sequence: CDR1 SGHTS, CDR2 YDEGEE. The ends were cut back, 0 bases at V and 2 bases at J, with 9 bases in the middle. The CDR3 DNA sequence: TGTGCCAGCAGCTTGGCAGGCCTCACCTACGAGCAGTACTTC. Translation gives CASSLAGLTYEQYF.

This clonotype has at least ten counts. The chain recombines TRBV20-1 with TRBJ2-1; TRBD2 matches 11 bases. Germline V gives CDR1 DFQATT, CDR2 SNEGSKA (reference sequence). Germline trimming cut 6 bases from V and 6 bases from J; bases unmatched to any gene: 7. This CDR3 has 14 residues. CDR3 region: CSALLAGGVNEQFF. The CDR3 bases are TGCAGTGCCCTTCTAGCGGGGGGCGTCAATGAGCAGTTCTTC.

This clonotype was detected only a few times. V usage is TRBV7-3 and J usage is TRBJ2-3; 9 bases are shared with TRBD2. This CDR3 is 20 amino acids long. Germline CDR1 SGHTA, CDR2 FQGTGA. V dropped 5 bases and J dropped 4; count of bases not matched to a gene: 22. For the CDR3, the DNA is TGTGCCAGCAGCAACCCCCGGGGTACAGCGGGGGGAAATATCGCAGATACGCAGTATTTT. Amino acids: CASSNPRGTAGGNIADTQYF.

This clonotype was recorded at least ten times. The J gene is TRBJ2-6, the V gene TRBV14; D is possibly TRBD1 or TRBD2 (5 bases each). The CDR3 consists of 16 residues. Looked up from germline, CDR1 is SGHDN and CDR2 is FVKESK. The V gene lost 1 base and the J gene lost 2 bases, with 9 bases spanning the gap. The CDR3 DNA sequence: TGTGCCAGCAGCCAAGCACGAGGGGCTGGGGCCAACGTCCTGACTTTC. Protein sequence: CASSQARGAGANVLTF. The full variable domain, with the rest looked up from reference TRBV14 and TRBJ2-6, is EAGVTQFPSHSVIEKGQTVTLRCDPISGHDNLYWYRRVMGKEIKFLLHFVKESKQDESGMPNNRFLAERTGGTYSTLKVQPAELEDSGVYFCASSQARGAGANVLTFGAGSRLTVL.

The J gene is TRBJ2-5, the V gene TRBV4-1, with 14 bases matching TRBD2. The CDR3 spans 16 residues. With 3 bases clipped from V and 2 bases from J, the junction kept 2 bases outside the gene matches. Per germline, CDR1 MGHRA and CDR2 YSYEKL. Here the CDR3 reads CASSQGLAGAQETQYF. CDR3 nucleotide sequence: TGCGCCAGCAGCCAGGGACTAGCGGGGGCGCAAGAGACCCAGTACTTC.

The table lists this clonotype with a few counts. This chain uses TRBV29-1 with TRBJ2-5; TRBD2 might be the D (6 bases). This CDR3 region has 17 residues. Trimming removed 4 bases from V and 5 bases from J, with 26 bases in between. Germline CDR1 SQVTM, CDR2 ANQGSEA. CDR3 amino acids: CSVGGGSGRPMGETQYF. The CDR3, as DNA: TGCAGCGTTGGGGGTGGGAGTGGGAGGCCTATGGGGGAGACCCAGTACTTC.

A few counts support this clonotype. The chain combines TRBV9 with TRBJ1-2, with D unclear. V was trimmed by 0 bases and J by 2 bases, leaving 17 bases between them. The CDR3 extends over 17 amino acids. Germline loops: CDR1 SGDLS, CDR2 YYNGEE. Here the CDR3 reads CASSVDISDYSNYGYTF. CDR3 sequence (DNA): TGTGCCAGCAGCGTAGATATCAGTGACTACTCAAACTATGGCTACACCTTC.

Many counts were recorded for this clonotype. This chain links TRBV5-1 with TRBJ2-7; no reliable D call. V lost 0 bases and J 5 bases, leaving 12 bases between the germline ends. The CDR3 sequence is 14 residues long. Germline CDR1 SGHRS, CDR2 YFSETQ. The CDR3 protein is CASSLDSSRDEQYF. The CDR3 bases are TGCGCCAGCAGCTTGGATTCATCTCGGGACGAGCAGTACTTC. Variable domain in full (rest from reference TRBV5-1 and TRBJ2-7): KAGVTQTPRYLIKTRGQQVTLSCSPISGHRSVSWYQQTPGQGLQFLFEYFSETQRNKGNFPGRFSGRQFSNSRSEMNVSTLELGDSALYLCASSLDSSRDEQYFGPGTRLTVT.

The chain links TRBV6-1 to TRBJ2-7; 9 nucleotides agree with TRBD1. J was trimmed by 3 bases and V by 8 bases; bases with no gene match: 8. Per the germline V gene, CDR1 is MNHNS and CDR2 is SASEGT. This CDR3 contains 14 residues. The CDR3 nucleotides are TGTGCCAGCGGTACCGGGACAGGGATCTACGAGCAGTACTTC. This gives the protein CASGTGTGIYEQYF.

This clonotype occurred many times. The chain employs TRBV13 and TRBJ1-1, with 9 bases fitting TRBD1. CDR1 is PRHDT and CDR2 is FYEKMQ in the germline V gene (reference sequence). The CDR3 contains 18 residues. After removal of 4 bases from V and 0 bases from J, the junction contained 12 bases not matched to a gene. CDR3 loop: CASSSLAGTGLMNTEAFF. The CDR3 region has the DNA TGTGCCAGCAGCTCCCTGGCCGGGACAGGGCTCATGAACACTGAAGCTTTCTTT.